This T cell receptor (beta chain) was identified in a study of T cell clones after liver transplantation. Study summary: Apart from three HCV-positive recipients, transplants were for non-autoimmune, non-viral reasons. At least one year of complete immunosuppression withdrawal without enzymes over twice normal defined tolerance.

The protocol was immunoSEQ multiplex PCR, while the TCRdb copy is restricted to in-frame clones and leaves out a portion. Of about 120,000 clones listed, 90% are singletons. Overall study findings and caveats: Conclusions were preliminary, with small, heterogeneous patient groups. Graft donor-reactive T cells possibly entered the graft instead of undergoing deletion.

This CDR3 contains 17 residues. Germline CDR1 SGHNT, CDR2 YYREEE (reference sequence). Germline trimming cut 0 bases from V and 4 bases from J; bases unmatched to any gene: 12. Regarding this clone: Antigen unknown.

Sample: CD4+ T cells from blood, taken 12 months after liver transplant. This rearrangement joins TRBV5-4 to TRBJ2-5; 7 nucleotides line up with TRBD2. This sequence was found in a human patient who received a liver transplant. Part of the T cell pool may stem from the graft donor. CDR3 sequence (DNA): TGTGCCAGCAGCTTGGGTACGAGGGGCGGGGGTGTAGAGACCCAGTACTTC. It codes for CASSLGTRGGGVETQYF.